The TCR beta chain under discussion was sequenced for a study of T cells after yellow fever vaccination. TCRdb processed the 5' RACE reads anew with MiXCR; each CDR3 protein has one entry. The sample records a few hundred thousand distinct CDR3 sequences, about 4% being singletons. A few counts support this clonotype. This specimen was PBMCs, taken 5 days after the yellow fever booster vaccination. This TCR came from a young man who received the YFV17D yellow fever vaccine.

The CDR3 protein is CASSVDGGNYGYTF. The CDR3 DNA sequence: TGTGCCAGCAGCGTAGATGGGGGGAACTATGGCTACACCTTC. V and J are TRBV9 and TRBJ1-2; D might be TRBD1 (5 bases). The CDR3 runs to 14 residues. V was cut by 0 bases and J by 2 bases, with 8 bases left in between. Germline assignment: CDR1 SGDLS and CDR2 YYNGEE.